Included here is one T cell receptor (beta chain) sequence, with context. What it recognizes is unknown. This CDR3 is 14 amino acids long. Germline assignment: CDR1 SGDLS and CDR2 YYNGEE. Trimming removed 0 bases from V and 4 bases from J; junction bases left unmatched: 2. This entry comes from a study of radiotherapy plus CTLA-4 blockade in lung cancer. Study results and limitations: Per reports, early blood T cell clone dynamics, plus interferon-beta, forecast response most strongly. Clones derived from tumor TCRs expanded in blood after radiotherapy plus ipilimumab.

The repertoire was sequenced with immunoSEQ multiplex PCR; TCRdb's copy has only in-frame clones and lacks some. The sample consists of about 51,000 clones, roughly 77% of them appearing once. Material: peripheral blood, obtained from a patient treated with radiotherapy plus ipilimumab. The V call is TRBV9, the J call TRBJ2-5; 8 nucleotides line up with TRBD2. This sequence was found in a human donor with non-small cell lung cancer whose response to radiotherapy plus ipilimumab could not be evaluated. The CDR3 region is CASSVGLAGETQYF. CDR3 DNA: TGTGCCAGCAGCGTAGGGCTAGCGGGAGAGACCCAGTACTTC. The whole variable domain, remainder taken from reference TRBV9 and TRBJ2-5, is DSGVTQTPKHLITATGQRVTLRCSPRSGDLSVYWYQQSLDQGLQFLIQYYNGEERAKGNILERFSAQQFPDLHSELNLSSLELGDSALYFCASSVGLAGETQYFGPGTRLLVL.